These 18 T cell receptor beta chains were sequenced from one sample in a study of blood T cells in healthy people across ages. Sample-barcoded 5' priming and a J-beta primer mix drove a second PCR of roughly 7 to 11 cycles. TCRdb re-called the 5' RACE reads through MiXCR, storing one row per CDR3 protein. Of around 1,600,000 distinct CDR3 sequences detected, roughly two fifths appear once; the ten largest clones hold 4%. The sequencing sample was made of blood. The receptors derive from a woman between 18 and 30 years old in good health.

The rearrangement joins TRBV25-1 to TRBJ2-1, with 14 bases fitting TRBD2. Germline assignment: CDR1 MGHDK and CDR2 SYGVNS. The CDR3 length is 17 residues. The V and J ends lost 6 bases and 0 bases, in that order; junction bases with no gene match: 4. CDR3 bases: TGTGCCAGCAGCGGGACTAGCGGGAGAACCTCCTACAATGAGCAGTTCTTC. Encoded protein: CASSGTSGRTSYNEQFF.

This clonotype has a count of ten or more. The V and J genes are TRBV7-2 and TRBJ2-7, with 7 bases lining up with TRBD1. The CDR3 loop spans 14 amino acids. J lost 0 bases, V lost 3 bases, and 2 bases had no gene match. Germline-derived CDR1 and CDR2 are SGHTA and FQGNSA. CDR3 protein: CASSLNRGSYEQYF. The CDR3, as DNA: TGTGCCAGCAGCTTGAACAGGGGCTCCTACGAGCAGTACTTC.

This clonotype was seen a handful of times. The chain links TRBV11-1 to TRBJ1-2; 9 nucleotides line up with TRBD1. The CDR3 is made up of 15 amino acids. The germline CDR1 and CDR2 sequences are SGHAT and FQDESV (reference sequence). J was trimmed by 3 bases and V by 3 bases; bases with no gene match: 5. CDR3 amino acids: CASSFGTGTYYGYTF. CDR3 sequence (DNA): TGTGCCAGCAGCTTTGGGACAGGGACGTACTATGGCTACACCTTC.

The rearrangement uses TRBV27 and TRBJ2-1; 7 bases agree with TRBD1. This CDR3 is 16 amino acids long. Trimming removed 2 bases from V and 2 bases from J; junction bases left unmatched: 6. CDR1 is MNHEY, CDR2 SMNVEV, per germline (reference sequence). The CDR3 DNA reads TGTGCCAGCAGTTTACCGACAGGGCCTCCCTACAATGAGCAGTTCTTC. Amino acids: CASSLPTGPPYNEQFF.

DNA for the CDR3: TGTGCCAGCAGTTTAGGAGGGGGGCCTCGGGAGCAGTACTTC. Protein sequence: CASSLGGGPREQYF. The chain is built from TRBV12-3 or TRBV12-4 and TRBJ2-7; the D call may be TRBD1 or TRBD2 (6 bases each). V lost 1 base to trimming and J lost 7 bases, with 14 bases between them. This CDR3 has 14 residues.

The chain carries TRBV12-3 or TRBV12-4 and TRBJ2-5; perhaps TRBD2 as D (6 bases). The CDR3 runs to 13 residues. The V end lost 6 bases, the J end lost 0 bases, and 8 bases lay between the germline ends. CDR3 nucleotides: TGTGCCAGCAGCGGGAGCTACCAAGAGACCCAGTACTTC. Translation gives CASSGSYQETQYF.

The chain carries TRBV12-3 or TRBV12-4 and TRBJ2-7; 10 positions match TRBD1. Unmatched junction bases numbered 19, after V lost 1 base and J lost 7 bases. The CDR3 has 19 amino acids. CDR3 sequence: CASSLGDRGFRPSHNEQYF. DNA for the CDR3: TGTGCCAGCAGTTTAGGGGACAGGGGTTTTCGCCCGAGCCACAATGAGCAGTACTTC.

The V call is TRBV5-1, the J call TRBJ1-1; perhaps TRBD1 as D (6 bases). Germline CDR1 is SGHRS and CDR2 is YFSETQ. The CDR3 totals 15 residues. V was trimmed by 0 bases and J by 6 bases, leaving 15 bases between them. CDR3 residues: CASSLDPGASAEAFF. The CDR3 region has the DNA TGCGCCAGCAGCTTGGATCCGGGGGCATCCGCTGAAGCTTTCTTT. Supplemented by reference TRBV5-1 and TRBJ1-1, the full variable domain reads KAGVTQTPRYLIKTRGQQVTLSCSPISGHRSVSWYQQTPGQGLQFLFEYFSETQRNKGNFPGRFSGRQFSNSRSEMNVSTLELGDSALYLCASSLDPGASAEAFFGQGTRLTVV.

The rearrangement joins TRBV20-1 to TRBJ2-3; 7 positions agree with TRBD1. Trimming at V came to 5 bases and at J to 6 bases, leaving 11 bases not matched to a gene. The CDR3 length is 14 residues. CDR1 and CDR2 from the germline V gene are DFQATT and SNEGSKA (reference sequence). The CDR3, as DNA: TGCAGTGCTCCTATGCAGGGGGTAATTGATACGCAGTATTTT. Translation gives CSAPMQGVIDTQYF.

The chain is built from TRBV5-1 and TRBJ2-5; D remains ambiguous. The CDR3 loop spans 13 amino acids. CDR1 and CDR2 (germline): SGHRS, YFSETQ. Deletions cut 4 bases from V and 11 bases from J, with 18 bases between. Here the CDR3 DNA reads TGCGCCAGCAGCGCCTATTCCTACAATGAGCAGTACTTC. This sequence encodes CASSAYSYNEQYF.

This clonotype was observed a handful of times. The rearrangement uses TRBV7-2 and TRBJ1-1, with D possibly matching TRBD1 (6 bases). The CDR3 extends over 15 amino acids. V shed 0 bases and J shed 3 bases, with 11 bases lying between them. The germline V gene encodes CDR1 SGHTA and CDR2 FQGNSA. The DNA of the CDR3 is TGTGCCAGCAGCTTAGCTGGGGGCCAGTACACTGAAGCTTTCTTT. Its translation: CASSLAGGQYTEAFF. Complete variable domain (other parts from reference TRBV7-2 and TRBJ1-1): GAGVSQSPSNKVTEKGKDVELRCDPISGHTALYWYRQSLGQGLEFLIYFQGNSAPDKSGLPSDRFSAERTGGSVSTLTIQRTQQEDSAVYLCASSLAGGQYTEAFFGQGTRLTVV.

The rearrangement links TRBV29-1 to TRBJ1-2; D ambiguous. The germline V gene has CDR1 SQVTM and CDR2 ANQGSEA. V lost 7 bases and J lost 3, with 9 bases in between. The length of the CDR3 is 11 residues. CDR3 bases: TGCAGCGCCAAGATTCACTATGGCTACACCTTC. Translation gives CSAKIHYGYTF. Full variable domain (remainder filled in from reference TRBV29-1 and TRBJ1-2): SAVISQKPSRDICQRGTSLTIQCQVDSQVTMMFWYRQQPGQSLTLIATANQGSEATYESGFVIDKFPISRPNLTFSTLTVSNMSPEDSSIYLCSAKIHYGYTFGSGTRLTVV.

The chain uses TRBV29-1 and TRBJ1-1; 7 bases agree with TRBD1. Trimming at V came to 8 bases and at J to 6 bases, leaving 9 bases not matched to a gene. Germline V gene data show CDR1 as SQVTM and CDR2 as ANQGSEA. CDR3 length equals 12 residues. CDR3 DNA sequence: TGCAGCTCCGGGACAGCCGGCGCTGAAGCTTTCTTT. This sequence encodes CSSGTAGAEAFF. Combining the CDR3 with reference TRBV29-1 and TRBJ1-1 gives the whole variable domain SAVISQKPSRDICQRGTSLTIQCQVDSQVTMMFWYRQQPGQSLTLIATANQGSEATYESGFVIDKFPISRPNLTFSTLTVSNMSPEDSSIYLCSSGTAGAEAFFGQGTRLTVV.

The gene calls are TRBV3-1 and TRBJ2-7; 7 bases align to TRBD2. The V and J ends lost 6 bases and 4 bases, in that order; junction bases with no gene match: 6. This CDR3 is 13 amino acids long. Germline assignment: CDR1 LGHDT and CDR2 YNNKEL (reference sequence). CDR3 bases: TGTGCCAGCAGTCGGGAGGTCGGGTACGAGCAGTACTTC. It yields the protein CASSREVGYEQYF.

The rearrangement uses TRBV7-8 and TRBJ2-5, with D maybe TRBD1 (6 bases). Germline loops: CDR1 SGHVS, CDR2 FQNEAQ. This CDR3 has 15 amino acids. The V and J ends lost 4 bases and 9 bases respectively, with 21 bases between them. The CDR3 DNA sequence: TGTGCCAGCAGCTCCAGCAGGACAGCTGGGACATCCCAGTACTTC. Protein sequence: CASSSSRTAGTSQYF.

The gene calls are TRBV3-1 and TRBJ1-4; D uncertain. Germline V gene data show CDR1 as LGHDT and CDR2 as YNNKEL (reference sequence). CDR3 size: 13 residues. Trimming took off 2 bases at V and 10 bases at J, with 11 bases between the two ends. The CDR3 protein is CASSQLKDSKLFF. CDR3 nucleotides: TGTGCCAGCAGCCAACTAAAGGACTCAAAACTGTTTTTT.

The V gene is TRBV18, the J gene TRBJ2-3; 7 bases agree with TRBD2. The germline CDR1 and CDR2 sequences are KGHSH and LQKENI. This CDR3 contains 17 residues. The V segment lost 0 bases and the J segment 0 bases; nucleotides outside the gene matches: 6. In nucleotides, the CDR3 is TGTGCCAGCTCACCACCGAATCCAGCGGGAAGCACAGATACGCAGTATTTT. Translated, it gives CASSPPNPAGSTDTQYF.

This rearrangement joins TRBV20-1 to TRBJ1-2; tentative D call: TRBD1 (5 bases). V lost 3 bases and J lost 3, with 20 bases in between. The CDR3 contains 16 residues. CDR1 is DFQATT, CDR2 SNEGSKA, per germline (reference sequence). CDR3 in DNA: TGCAGTGCTAGGAGACGCCAGGGACTCGGTGACTATGGCTACACCTTC. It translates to CSARRRQGLGDYGYTF.